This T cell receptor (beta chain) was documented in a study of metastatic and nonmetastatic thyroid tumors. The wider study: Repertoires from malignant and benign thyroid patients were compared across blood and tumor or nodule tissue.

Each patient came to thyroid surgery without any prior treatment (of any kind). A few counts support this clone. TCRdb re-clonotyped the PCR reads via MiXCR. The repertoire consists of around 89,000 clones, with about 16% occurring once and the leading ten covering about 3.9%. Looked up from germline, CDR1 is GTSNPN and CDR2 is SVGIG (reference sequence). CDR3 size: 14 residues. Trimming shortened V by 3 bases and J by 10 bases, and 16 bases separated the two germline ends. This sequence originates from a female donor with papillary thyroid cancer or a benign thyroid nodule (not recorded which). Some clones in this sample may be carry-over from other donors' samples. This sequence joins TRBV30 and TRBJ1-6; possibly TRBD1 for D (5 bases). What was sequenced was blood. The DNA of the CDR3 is TGTGCCTGGAGGACGGGTGGGGGATACTCACCCCTCCACTTT. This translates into CAWRTGGGYSPLHF.